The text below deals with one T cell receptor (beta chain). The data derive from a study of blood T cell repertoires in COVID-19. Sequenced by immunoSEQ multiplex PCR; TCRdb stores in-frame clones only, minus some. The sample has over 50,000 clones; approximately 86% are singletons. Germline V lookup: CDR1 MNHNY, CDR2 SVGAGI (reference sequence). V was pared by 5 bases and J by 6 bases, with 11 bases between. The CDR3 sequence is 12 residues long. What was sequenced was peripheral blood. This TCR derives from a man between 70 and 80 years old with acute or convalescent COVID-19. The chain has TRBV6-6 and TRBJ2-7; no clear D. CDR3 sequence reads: CASSPYPGEQYF. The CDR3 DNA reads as TGTGCCAGCAGTCCTTATCCCGGCGAGCAGTACTTC.